This T cell receptor beta chain was sequenced during a study of T cells in Graves' hyperthyroidism and ophthalmopathy. RNA transcripts gave rise to amplified TCR beta CDR3 regions. First-round RT-PCR targeting the TCR CDR3 was performed with the HTBI primer set. TCRdb recomputed calls from the multiplex PCR reads with MiXCR, one row per CDR3 protein. The sample holds about 350,000 distinct CDR3 sequences, 11% to 15% seen once. Overall study findings and caveats: Clonotypes that were expanded in thyroid above 0.001 mostly appeared in blood too.

In this sample, this clonotype turned up many times. Its specificity is not known. The CDR3 spans 17 residues. Trimming removed 7 bases from V and 4 bases from J; junction bases left unmatched: 19. Looked up from germline, CDR1 is SGHRS and CDR2 is YFSETQ. The V call is TRBV5-1, the J call TRBJ1-1; 7 bases align to TRBD1. Sequences were obtained from blood. This sequence was found in a young woman with Graves' hyperthyroidism. The CDR3 sequence: CASQGGGTAHPGTEAFF. The CDR3 nucleotides are TGCGCCAGCCAGGGGGGCGGGACAGCCCACCCGGGCACTGAAGCTTTCTTT.